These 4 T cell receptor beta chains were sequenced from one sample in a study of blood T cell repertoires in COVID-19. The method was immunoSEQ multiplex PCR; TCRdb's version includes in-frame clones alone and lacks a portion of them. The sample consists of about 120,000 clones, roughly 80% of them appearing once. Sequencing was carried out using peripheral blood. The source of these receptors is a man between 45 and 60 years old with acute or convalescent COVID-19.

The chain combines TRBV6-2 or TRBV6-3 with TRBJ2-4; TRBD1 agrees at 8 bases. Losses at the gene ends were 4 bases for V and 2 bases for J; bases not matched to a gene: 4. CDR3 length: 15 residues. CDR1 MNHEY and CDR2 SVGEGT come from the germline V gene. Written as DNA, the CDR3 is TGTGCCAGCAGTTTCAGGGGGCTGACCAAAAACATTCAGTACTTC. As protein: CASSFRGLTKNIQYF.

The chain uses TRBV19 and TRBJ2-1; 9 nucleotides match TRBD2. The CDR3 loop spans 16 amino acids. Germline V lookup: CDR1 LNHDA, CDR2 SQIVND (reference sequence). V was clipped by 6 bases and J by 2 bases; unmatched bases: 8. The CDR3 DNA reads TGTGCCAGTAGCCTCGGGACTAGCCAGGCCTACAATGAGCAGTTCTTC. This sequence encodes CASSLGTSQAYNEQFF.

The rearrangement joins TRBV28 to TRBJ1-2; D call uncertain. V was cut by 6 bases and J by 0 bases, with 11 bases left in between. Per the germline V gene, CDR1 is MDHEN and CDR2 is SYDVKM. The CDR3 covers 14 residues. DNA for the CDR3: TGTGCCAGCAGGCGCCCGGGAGCTAACTATGGCTACACCTTC. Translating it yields CASRRPGANYGYTF.

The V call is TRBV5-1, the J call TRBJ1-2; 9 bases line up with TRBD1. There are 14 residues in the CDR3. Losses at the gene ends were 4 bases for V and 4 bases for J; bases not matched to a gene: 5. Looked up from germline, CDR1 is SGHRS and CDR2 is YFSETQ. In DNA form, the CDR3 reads TGCGCCAGCAGCATGACAGGGGGTATCTATGGCTACACCTTC. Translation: CASSMTGGIYGYTF.